This TCR beta chain stems from a study of blood T cell repertoires in COVID-19. Assay: immunoSEQ multiplex PCR; the TCRdb copy retains only in-frame clones and omits some. The table includes fewer than 200,000 clones, approximately 84% detected once. The CDR3 length is 13 residues. The V end was cut by 6 bases, the J end by 1 base, with 12 bases between. Germline lookup yields CDR1 SQVTM and CDR2 ANQGSEA. The chain links TRBV29-1 to TRBJ1-1, with D perhaps TRBD1 (5 bases). Material: peripheral blood. The clonotype originates from a woman of 80 years or more with COVID-19, enrolled during active disease. This chain's CDR3 is CSVGEGRNTEAFF. In nucleotides, the CDR3 is TGCAGCGTGGGCGAGGGGCGGAACACTGAAGCTTTCTTT.